The TCR beta chain described here comes from a study of cytomegalovirus exposure and HLA in healthy donors. The study's findings and limits: Sequencing artifact likely explains a cluster of highly shared sequence variants. HLA alleles were associated with some 17,000 TCR beta sequences in a later analysis at 0.05 false discovery rate.

CDR1 is LNHDA and CDR2 is SQIVND in the germline V gene (reference sequence). V gave up 4 bases and J gave up 4 bases, with 8 bases separating them. The length of the CDR3 is 13 residues. The PCR was carried out with 60 Vbeta primers and 13 Jbeta primers. In the original processing: It was a later analysis that counted around 85 million unique TCR beta chains, of which approximately 11 million were shared. The protocol was immunoSEQ multiplex PCR, while the TCRdb copy is restricted to in-frame clones and leaves out a portion. Clone size and V and J calls were adopted from that table, with D and trimming inferred from the DNA. The data hold about 190,000 clones, with approximately 86% observed a single time. With respect to this clone: The target antigen is unknown.

This clonotype was sampled from a boy aged 2 to 9 in good health and CMV-seronegative. The chain uses TRBV19 and TRBJ1-5, with D hard to call. Sequencing was performed on PBMCs. CDR3 amino acids: CASSRGPNQPQHF. DNA for the CDR3: TGTGCCAGTAGTAGAGGGCCGAATCAGCCCCAGCATTTT.